The 32 T cell receptor beta chains presented below share a single source sample, sequenced in a study of identical twins. In TCRdb, the 5' RACE reads were re-called with MiXCR into one record per CDR3 protein. The sample gives 400,000 to 550,000 distinct CDR3 sequences, roughly an eighth of which show up once; approximately 1% is in the top ten. These records were also assigned to another study, of yellow fever vaccine responses in identical twins.

Material: CD4+ T cells sorted from blood. The receptors stem from a woman aged 18-29 years in good health.

This clonotype was detected only a few times. The V call is TRBV7-2, the J call TRBJ2-7; 8 bases fit TRBD2. The CDR3 runs 13 residues. The J segment lost 3 bases and the V segment lost 5 bases, leaving 3 bases of the junction unmatched. The germline V gene has CDR1 SGHTA and CDR2 FQGNSA. This CDR3 reads CASSHTSGYEQYF. CDR3 bases: TGTGCCAGCAGCCATACTAGCGGCTACGAGCAGTACTTC.

This chain connects TRBV6-5 to TRBJ1-6; no definite D call. The CDR3 runs 15 residues. Germline values: CDR1 MNHEY, CDR2 SVGAGI. The V end was cut by 0 bases, the J end by 9 bases, with 12 bases between. CDR3 sequence reads: CASSYSIETSSPLHF. In nucleotides, the CDR3 is TGTGCCAGCAGTTACTCGATAGAGACATCTTCACCCCTCCACTTT.

This clonotype was seen more than once but under ten times. The chain links TRBV2 to TRBJ2-7; the D is unclear. The V end was cut by 9 bases, the J end by 6 bases, with 15 bases between. This CDR3 is built from 12 residues. Germline values: CDR1 SNHLY, CDR2 FYNNEI. In DNA, the CDR3 is TGTGCCAGTACCTCAGCTGTCTCCGAGCAGTACTTC. As protein: CASTSAVSEQYF.

J is TRBJ2-6 and V is TRBV11-1; D perhaps matches TRBD2 (6 bases). This CDR3 contains 18 residues. The germline V gene encodes CDR1 SGHAT and CDR2 FQDESV (reference sequence). Trimming cost V 5 bases and J 1 base, with 18 bases left between them. CDR3 DNA sequence: TGTGCCAGCAGCCTAATGCGGGGTTCCGAATCTGGGGCCAACGTCCTGACTTTC. It specifies CASSLMRGSESGANVLTF.

The chain joins TRBV5-1 to TRBJ2-1; 10 bases match TRBD2. The CDR3 sequence is 14 residues long. With V trimmed by 7 bases and J by 7 bases, 8 bases remained unmatched. CDR1 and CDR2 from the germline V gene are SGHRS and YFSETQ. CDR3 bases: TGCGCCAGCGGAGTAGCGGGAGGTGTAAATGAGCAGTTCTTC. This translates into CASGVAGGVNEQFF.

This clonotype came up many times. The gene calls are TRBV10-2 and TRBJ1-6; 8 bases align to TRBD1. The V gene end was trimmed by 6 bases and the J gene end by 6 bases; junction bases not matched to a gene: 4. CDR1 is WSHSY and CDR2 is SAAADI in the germline V gene. The CDR3 loop spans 14 amino acids. This CDR3 reads CASREGQVNSPLHF. The CDR3 region has the DNA TGCGCCAGCAGGGAGGGACAGGTTAATTCACCCCTCCACTTT.

This chain connects TRBV7-9 to TRBJ2-2, with 9 positions matching TRBD2. The junction had 5 bases not matched to a gene; V was cut back by 5 bases and J by 1 base. CDR1 SEHNR and CDR2 FQNEAQ come from the germline V gene (reference sequence). The CDR3 is 16 amino acids. The CDR3 sequence: CASSVGTSRNTGELFF. Written as DNA, the CDR3 is TGTGCCAGCAGCGTCGGGACTAGCAGGAACACCGGGGAGCTGTTTTTT.

The gene calls are TRBV3-1 and TRBJ2-2; the match to TRBD1 covers 8 bases. From germline, CDR1 is LGHDT and CDR2 YNNKEL (reference sequence). J lost 6 bases, V lost 3 bases, and 3 bases had no gene match. CDR3 length: 14 residues. The CDR3 protein is CASSHGQGAGELFF. DNA of the CDR3: TGTGCCAGCAGCCATGGACAGGGCGCCGGGGAGCTGTTTTTT. Combining the CDR3 with reference TRBV3-1 and TRBJ2-2 gives the whole variable domain DTAVSQTPKYLVTQMGNDKSIKCEQNLGHDTMYWYKQDSKKFLKIMFSYNNKELIINETVPNRFSPKSPDKAHLNLHINSLELGDSAVYFCASSHGQGAGELFFGEGSRLTVL.

This clonotype was counted only a few times. The V gene is TRBV7-9, the J gene TRBJ1-3; D call uncertain. The V gene's germline CDR1 is SEHNR and CDR2 FQNEAQ (reference sequence). This CDR3 contains 12 residues. The germline V and J ends were trimmed by 8 bases and 2 bases, with 7 bases remaining between them. CDR3 sequence (DNA): TGTGCCAGCGGTAGCGCTGGAAACACCATATATTTT. Translating gives CASGSAGNTIYF.

This clonotype was recorded a few times. The chain combines TRBV28 with TRBJ2-7; D possibly uses TRBD1 or TRBD2 (5 bases each). CDR1 is MDHEN and CDR2 is SYDVKM in the germline V gene. The CDR3 contains 11 residues. Trimming stripped 10 bases from V and 2 bases from J, with 9 bases between. The CDR3, as DNA: TGTGCCATTTCGGGACCCTACGAGCAGTACTTC. It yields the protein CAISGPYEQYF.

This clonotype occurred a few times. This chain uses TRBV10-3 with TRBJ2-5; TRBD2 aligns across 9 bases. Losses at the gene ends were 2 bases for V and 5 bases for J; bases not matched to a gene: 3. The length of the CDR3 is 14 residues. Germline CDR1 is ENHRY and CDR2 is SYGVKD. DNA of the CDR3: TGTGCCATCAGTGAGCTGGCGGGGGGGGAGACCCAGTACTTC. Translated, it gives CAISELAGGETQYF.

The genes are TRBV5-1 and TRBJ2-3, with TRBD2 as a possible D gene (6 bases). The germline CDR1 and CDR2 sequences are SGHRS and YFSETQ. This CDR3 contains 15 residues. The ends were cut back, 3 bases at V and 1 base at J, with 12 bases in the middle. In DNA form, the CDR3 reads TGCGCCAGCAGCTACGGGACTTGGGGCACAGATACGCAGTATTTT. It is translated as CASSYGTWGTDTQYF.

This clonotype was recorded many times. The rearrangement links TRBV12-3 or TRBV12-4 to TRBJ1-2; D is possibly TRBD1 (5 bases). The germline V and J ends were trimmed by 6 bases and 8 bases, with 16 bases remaining between them. There are 13 residues in the CDR3. The CDR3: CASRPGDAGGYTF. CDR3 sequence (DNA): TGTGCCAGCAGACCGGGGGATGCAGGAGGCTACACCTTC.

This clonotype has only a few counts. The chain recombines TRBV6-1 with TRBJ2-3, with TRBD2 identical over 7 bases. The junction had 8 bases not matched to a gene; V was cut back by 6 bases and J by 2 bases. Looked up from germline, CDR1 is MNHNS and CDR2 is SASEGT. The CDR3 runs 15 residues. This CDR3 is CASRFGGSDTDTQYF. In nucleotides, the CDR3 is TGTGCCAGCAGATTCGGGGGGAGTGACACAGATACGCAGTATTTT.

V and J are TRBV3-1 and TRBJ1-6, with no clear D. V gave up 2 bases and J gave up 7 bases, with 12 bases separating them. Germline V gene data show CDR1 as LGHDT and CDR2 as YNNKEL (reference sequence). This CDR3 spans 15 amino acids. The CDR3 sequence is CASSQRAVSNSPLHF. CDR3 in DNA: TGTGCCAGCAGCCAACGGGCAGTGAGCAATTCACCCCTCCACTTT.

The rearrangement joins TRBV2 to TRBJ2-1; perhaps TRBD1 as D (6 bases). Trimming left V 5 bases short and J 9 bases short, with 11 bases between. The CDR3 contains 12 residues. Germline V gene lookup returns CDR1 SNHLY and CDR2 FYNNEI. CDR3 in amino acids: CASSRLGGEQFF. In nucleotides, the CDR3 is TGTGCCAGCAGTCGATTAGGGGGTGAGCAGTTCTTC.

The CDR3 bases are TGTGCCAGCAGCCGGCCAGCGGGAGAGGAATACAATGAGCAGTTCTTC. The encoded protein is CASSRPAGEEYNEQFF. The chain combines TRBV4-2 with TRBJ2-1, with 8 bases identical to TRBD2. CDR3 length equals 16 residues. Germline CDR1 LGHNA, CDR2 YNFKEQ. J was trimmed by 4 bases and V by 4 bases; bases with no gene match: 9.

The gene calls are TRBV27 and TRBJ2-2; tentative D call: TRBD1 (5 bases). There are 15 residues in the CDR3. With 6 bases removed from V and 4 bases from J, the gap between germline ends came to 15 bases. Germline assignment: CDR1 MNHEY and CDR2 SMNVEV (reference sequence). The CDR3 protein is CASSPNQGPTGELFF. The CDR3, as DNA: TGTGCCAGCAGCCCTAACCAGGGCCCCACCGGGGAGCTGTTTTTT.

V gene TRBV6-1 combines with J gene TRBJ2-7, with D maybe TRBD1 (5 bases). The germline CDR1 and CDR2 sequences are MNHNS and SASEGT. Trimming left V 3 bases short and J 0 bases short, with 12 bases between. This CDR3 spans 15 amino acids. In nucleotides, the CDR3 is TGTGCCAGCAGTGACAGCGACAGATACTCCTACGAGCAGTACTTC. Translating it yields CASSDSDRYSYEQYF.

The table lists this clonotype with a few counts. This chain connects TRBV3-1 to TRBJ2-3; D gene uncertain. CDR3 length equals 18 residues. The V end was cut by 1 base, the J end by 1 base, with 18 bases between. Germline V gene sequence: CDR1 LGHDT, CDR2 YNNKEL (reference sequence). Here the CDR3 reads CASSQGTAFVLRTDTQYF. Here the CDR3 DNA reads TGTGCCAGCAGCCAAGGTACGGCCTTCGTCTTGCGCACAGATACGCAGTATTTT.

This clonotype was observed a few times. The CDR3 spells CASTIGPIQYF. DNA of the CDR3: TGTGCCAGCACCATAGGTCCTATTCAGTACTTC. V is TRBV12-3 or TRBV12-4 and J is TRBJ2-4; D gene ambiguous. The ends were cut back, 7 bases at V and 10 bases at J, with 11 bases in the middle. The CDR3 length is 11 residues.

This clonotype was observed at least ten times. This chain connects TRBV7-2 to TRBJ2-7; either TRBD1 or TRBD2 may supply D (5 bases each). The CDR3 totals 15 residues. Germline loops: CDR1 SGHTA, CDR2 FQGNSA. Trimming took off 0 bases at V and 3 bases at J, with 12 bases between the two ends. The CDR3 loop reads CASSLAYGGIYEQYF. The DNA for the CDR3 is TGTGCCAGCAGCTTAGCGTATGGGGGAATCTACGAGCAGTACTTC.

This clonotype was detected ten times or more. The rearrangement links TRBV10-3 to TRBJ2-1, with 12 nucleotides matching TRBD2. The CDR3 runs 18 residues. V trimming: 10 bases; J trimming: 0 bases; junction bases outside the gene matches: 13. Germline lookup yields CDR1 ENHRY and CDR2 SYGVKD. The CDR3, as DNA: TGTGCCAACGCAAGGACTAGCGGGGCCCTGAGCTCCTACAATGAGCAGTTCTTC. It specifies CANARTSGALSSYNEQFF.

This chain links TRBV4-3 with TRBJ2-3; TRBD2 matches at 9 bases. Per the germline V gene, CDR1 is LGHNA and CDR2 is YSLEER. This CDR3 spans 16 amino acids. The V segment lost 1 base and the J segment 2 bases; nucleotides outside the gene matches: 4. CDR3 sequence (DNA): TGCGCCAGCAGCCAAGTCGCTAGCGGGACCACAGATACGCAGTATTTT. The encoded protein is CASSQVASGTTDTQYF.

This clonotype was recorded many times. V usage is TRBV6-1 and J usage is TRBJ1-2; tentative D call: TRBD1 (5 bases). From germline, CDR1 is MNHNS and CDR2 SASEGT. CDR3 length: 13 residues. Trimming removed 10 bases at V and 6 bases at J, with 18 bases between. The CDR3 DNA is TGTGCCACCCTCCGCTCGGTGGGGGATGGCTACACCTTC. This sequence encodes CATLRSVGDGYTF.

This chain links TRBV2 with TRBJ2-3, with unresolved D. The CDR3 is 13 amino acids. Germline CDR1 SNHLY, CDR2 FYNNEI. Trimming shortened V by 4 bases and J by 4 bases, and 9 bases separated the two germline ends. The CDR3 sequence is CASSGGFPDTQYF. The CDR3 coding sequence is TGTGCCAGCAGTGGCGGCTTTCCAGATACGCAGTATTTT.

The chain joins TRBV4-2 to TRBJ2-3; 15 positions match TRBD2. Germline CDR1 and CDR2: LGHNA and YNFKEQ. Losses at the gene ends were 4 bases for V and 6 bases for J; bases not matched to a gene: 14. The CDR3 extends over 19 amino acids. The CDR3: CASSRSGTSGRTGRDTQYF. CDR3 bases: TGTGCCAGCAGCCGATCCGGGACTAGCGGGAGGACGGGTCGGGATACGCAGTATTTT.

This clonotype was seen a few times. The chain has TRBV7-2 and TRBJ2-5; a possible D gene is TRBD2 (6 bases). CDR1 is SGHTA and CDR2 is FQGNSA in the germline V gene. CDR3 length: 14 residues. The ends were cut back, 3 bases at V and 6 bases at J, with 14 bases in the middle. This CDR3 is CASSLVGSSKTQYF. The CDR3 coding sequence is TGTGCCAGCAGCTTGGTCGGGAGCTCAAAGACCCAGTACTTC.

The chain uses TRBV5-1 and TRBJ2-1; TRBD2 agrees at 14 bases. V shed 4 bases, J shed 4 bases, and the junction held 4 bases outside the gene matches. The CDR3 loop spans 16 amino acids. The germline V gene has CDR1 SGHRS and CDR2 YFSETQ. CDR3 sequence (DNA): TGCGCCAGCAGCCGCGGACTAGCGGGGGGATACAATGAGCAGTTCTTC. The encoded protein is CASSRGLAGGYNEQFF.

This clonotype showed up just once. The gene calls are TRBV19 and TRBJ2-4; weak D call: TRBD1 (6 bases). V was shortened by 3 bases and J by 8 bases, with 14 bases between the two germline ends. This CDR3 spans 14 amino acids. Per germline, CDR1 LNHDA and CDR2 SQIVND (reference sequence). The DNA of the CDR3 is TGTGCCAGTAGTATCGACCTGAACAGGGACATTCAGTACTTC. Translated, it gives CASSIDLNRDIQYF.

This clonotype has ten or more counts. The chain has TRBV15 and TRBJ2-1; 8 positions match TRBD2. This CDR3 contains 17 residues. Germline assignment: CDR1 LNHNV and CDR2 YYDKDF (reference sequence). Trimming cost V 3 bases and J 2 bases; bases outside gene matches: 9. The CDR3 loop is CATSRTAGAQTYNEQFF. CDR3 sequence (DNA): TGTGCCACCAGCAGGACAGCGGGAGCCCAAACCTACAATGAGCAGTTCTTC.

This clonotype was seen a few times. The V gene is TRBV12-3 or TRBV12-4, the J gene TRBJ2-7; TRBD1 aligns across 7 bases. There are 13 residues in the CDR3. J was trimmed by 5 bases and V by 2 bases; bases with no gene match: 3. The chain's CDR3 is CASSLFTGDEQYF. CDR3 DNA sequence: TGTGCCAGCAGTTTATTCACAGGGGACGAGCAGTACTTC.